This record covers a single T cell receptor beta chain. Trimming took off 0 bases at V and 0 bases at J, with 6 bases between the two ends. The CDR3 extends over 15 amino acids. Germline V gene data show CDR1 as SGHTA and CDR2 as FQGNSA. This sample is part of a study of blood T cell repertoires in COVID-19. Profiled with immunoSEQ multiplex PCR; TCRdb holds only in-frame clones, not every one. The table lists around 470,000 clones, approximately 92% of them singletons. The source of this sequence is a man aged 18-30 years with COVID-19, enrolled during active disease. Sequenced sample: peripheral blood. The rearrangement links TRBV7-2 to TRBJ1-5; D uncertain. CDR3 sequence reads: CASSLASNSNQPQHF. Written as DNA, the CDR3 is TGTGCCAGCAGCTTAGCCAGTAATAGCAATCAGCCCCAGCATTTT.